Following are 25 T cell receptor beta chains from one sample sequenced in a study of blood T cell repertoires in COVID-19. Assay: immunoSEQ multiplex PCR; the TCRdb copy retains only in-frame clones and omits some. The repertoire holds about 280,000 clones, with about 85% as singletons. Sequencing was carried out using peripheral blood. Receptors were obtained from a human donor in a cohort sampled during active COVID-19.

The DNA of the CDR3 is TGTGCCAGCAGCTCTACAGGGATCTATGGCTACACCTTC. It is translated as CASSSTGIYGYTF. V usage is TRBV7-2 and J usage is TRBJ1-2; possibly TRBD1 for D (6 bases). There are 13 residues in the CDR3. V lost 4 bases, J lost 4 bases, and 10 bases lay in between. CDR1 and CDR2 (germline): SGHTA, FQGNSA.

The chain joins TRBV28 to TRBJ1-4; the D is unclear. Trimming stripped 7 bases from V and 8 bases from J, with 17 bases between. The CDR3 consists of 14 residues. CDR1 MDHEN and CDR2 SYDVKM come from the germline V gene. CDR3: CASNYGGSLEKLFF. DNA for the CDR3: TGTGCCAGCAACTACGGAGGATCCCTCGAAAAACTGTTTTTT.

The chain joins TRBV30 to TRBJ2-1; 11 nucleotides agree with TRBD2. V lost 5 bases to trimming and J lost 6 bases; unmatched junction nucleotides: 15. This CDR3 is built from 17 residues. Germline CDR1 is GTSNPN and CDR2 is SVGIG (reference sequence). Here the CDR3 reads CAWQSLAGVGPGNEQFF. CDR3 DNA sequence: TGTGCCTGGCAATCACTAGCGGGAGTGGGGCCGGGCAATGAGCAGTTCTTC. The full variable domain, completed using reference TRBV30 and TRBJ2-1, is SQTIHQWPATLVQPVGSPLSLECTVEGTSNPNLYWYRQAAGRGLQLLFYSVGIGQISSEVPQNLSASRPQDRQFILSSKKLLLSDSGFYLCAWQSLAGVGPGNEQFFGPGTRLTVL.

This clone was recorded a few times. CDR3: CASNSMGLRQPQHF. In DNA, the CDR3 is TGTGCCAGCAATTCGATGGGACTTCGGCAGCCCCAGCATTTT. The chain couples TRBV2 to TRBJ1-5; TRBD1 is a possible D gene (5 bases). Germline CDR1 reads SNHLY; CDR2 reads FYNNEI. The CDR3 has 14 residues. V gave up 7 bases and J gave up 7 bases, with 17 bases separating them.

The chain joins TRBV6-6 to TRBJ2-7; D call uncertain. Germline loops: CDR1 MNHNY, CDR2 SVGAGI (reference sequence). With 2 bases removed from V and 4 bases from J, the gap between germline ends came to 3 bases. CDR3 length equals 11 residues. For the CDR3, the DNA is TGTGCCAGCAGTTACCAATACGAGCAGTACTTC. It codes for CASSYQYEQYF.

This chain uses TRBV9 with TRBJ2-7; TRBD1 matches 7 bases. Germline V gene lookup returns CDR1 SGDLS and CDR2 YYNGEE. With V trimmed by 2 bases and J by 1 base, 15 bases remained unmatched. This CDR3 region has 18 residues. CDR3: CASSVEGGRPDSSYEQYF. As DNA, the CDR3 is TGTGCCAGCAGCGTCGAAGGGGGCCGTCCGGACAGTTCCTACGAGCAGTACTTC. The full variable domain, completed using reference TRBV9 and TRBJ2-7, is DSGVTQTPKHLITATGQRVTLRCSPRSGDLSVYWYQQSLDQGLQFLIQYYNGEERAKGNILERFSAQQFPDLHSELNLSSLELGDSALYFCASSVEGGRPDSSYEQYFGPGTRLTVT.

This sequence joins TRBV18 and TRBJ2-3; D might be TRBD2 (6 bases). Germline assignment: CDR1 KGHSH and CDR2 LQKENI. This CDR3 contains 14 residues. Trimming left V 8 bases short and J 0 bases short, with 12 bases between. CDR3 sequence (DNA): TGTGCCAGCCGGTACGGGGGAAGCACAGATACGCAGTATTTT. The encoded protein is CASRYGGSTDTQYF.

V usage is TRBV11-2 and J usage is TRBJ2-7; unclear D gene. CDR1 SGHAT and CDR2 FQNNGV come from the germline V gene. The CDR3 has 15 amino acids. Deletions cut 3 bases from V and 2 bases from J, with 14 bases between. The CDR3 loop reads CASSFSSSSTYEQYF. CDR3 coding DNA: TGTGCCAGCAGCTTCTCAAGTTCTAGTACCTACGAGCAGTACTTC.

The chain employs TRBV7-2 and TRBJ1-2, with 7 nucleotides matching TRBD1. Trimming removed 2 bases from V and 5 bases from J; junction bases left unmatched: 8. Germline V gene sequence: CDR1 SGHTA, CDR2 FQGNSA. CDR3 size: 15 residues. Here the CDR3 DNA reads TGTGCCAGCAGCTTAATGAATCAGGGGGGATATGGCTACACCTTC. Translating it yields CASSLMNQGGYGYTF.

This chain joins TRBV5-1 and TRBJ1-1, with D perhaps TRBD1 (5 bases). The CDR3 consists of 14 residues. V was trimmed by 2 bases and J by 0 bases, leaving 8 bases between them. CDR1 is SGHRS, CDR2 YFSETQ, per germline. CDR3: CASSLGTLNTEAFF. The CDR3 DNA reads TGCGCCAGCAGCTTAGGGACTTTGAACACTGAAGCTTTCTTT.

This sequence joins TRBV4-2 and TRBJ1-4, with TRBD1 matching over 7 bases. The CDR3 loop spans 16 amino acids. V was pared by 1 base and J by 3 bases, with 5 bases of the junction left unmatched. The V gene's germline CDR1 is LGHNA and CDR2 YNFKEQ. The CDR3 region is CASSQAGQDSNEKLFF. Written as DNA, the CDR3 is TGTGCCAGCAGCCAAGCCGGACAGGACTCTAATGAAAAACTGTTTTTT.

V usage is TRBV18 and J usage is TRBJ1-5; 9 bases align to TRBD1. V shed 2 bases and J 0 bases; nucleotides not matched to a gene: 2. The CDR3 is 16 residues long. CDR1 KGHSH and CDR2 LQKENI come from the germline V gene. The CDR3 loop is CASSPRTGASNQPQHF. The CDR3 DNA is TGTGCCAGCTCACCAAGGACAGGGGCTAGCAATCAGCCCCAGCATTTT.

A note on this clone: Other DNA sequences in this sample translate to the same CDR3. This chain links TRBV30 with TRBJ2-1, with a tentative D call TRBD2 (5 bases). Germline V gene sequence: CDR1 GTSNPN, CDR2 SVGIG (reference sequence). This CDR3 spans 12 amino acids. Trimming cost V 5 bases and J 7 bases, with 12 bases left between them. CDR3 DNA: TGTGCCTGGGGCGGGTTGGTGAATGAGCAGTTCTTC. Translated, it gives CAWGGLVNEQFF.

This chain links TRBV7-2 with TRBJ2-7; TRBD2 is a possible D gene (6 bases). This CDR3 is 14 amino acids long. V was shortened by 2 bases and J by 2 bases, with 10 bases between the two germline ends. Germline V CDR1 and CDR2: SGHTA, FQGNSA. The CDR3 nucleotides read TGTGCCAGCAGCTTAAGGAGGGGCACCTACGAGCAGTACTTC. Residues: CASSLRRGTYEQYF.

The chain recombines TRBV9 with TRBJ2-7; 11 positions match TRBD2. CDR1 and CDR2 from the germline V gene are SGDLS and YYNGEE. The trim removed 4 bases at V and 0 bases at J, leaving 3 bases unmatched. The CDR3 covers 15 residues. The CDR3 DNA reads TGTGCCAGCAGCCCGGGACTAGCGGACTCCTACGAGCAGTACTTC. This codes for CASSPGLADSYEQYF. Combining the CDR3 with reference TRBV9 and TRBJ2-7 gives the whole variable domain DSGVTQTPKHLITATGQRVTLRCSPRSGDLSVYWYQQSLDQGLQFLIQYYNGEERAKGNILERFSAQQFPDLHSELNLSSLELGDSALYFCASSPGLADSYEQYFGPGTRLTVT.

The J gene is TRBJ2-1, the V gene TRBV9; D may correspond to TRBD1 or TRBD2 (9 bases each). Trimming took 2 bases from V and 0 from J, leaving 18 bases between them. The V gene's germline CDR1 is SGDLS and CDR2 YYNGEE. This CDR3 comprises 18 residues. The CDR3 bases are TGTGCCAGCAGCGTGACAGGGGGTAGCGGGAGCTCCTACAATGAGCAGTTCTTC. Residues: CASSVTGGSGSSYNEQFF.

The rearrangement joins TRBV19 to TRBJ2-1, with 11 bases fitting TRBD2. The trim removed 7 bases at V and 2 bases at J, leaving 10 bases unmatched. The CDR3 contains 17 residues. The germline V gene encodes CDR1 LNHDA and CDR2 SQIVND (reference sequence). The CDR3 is CASTLGLAGGTYNEQFF. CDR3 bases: TGTGCCAGTACCCTGGGCCTAGCGGGAGGCACCTACAATGAGCAGTTCTTC.

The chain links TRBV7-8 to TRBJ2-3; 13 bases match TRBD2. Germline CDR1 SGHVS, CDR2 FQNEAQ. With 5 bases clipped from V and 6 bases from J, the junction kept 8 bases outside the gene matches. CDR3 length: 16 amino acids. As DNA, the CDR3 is TGTGCCAGCAGCATAACTAGCGGGAGGGCCTGGGATACGCAGTATTTT. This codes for CASSITSGRAWDTQYF.

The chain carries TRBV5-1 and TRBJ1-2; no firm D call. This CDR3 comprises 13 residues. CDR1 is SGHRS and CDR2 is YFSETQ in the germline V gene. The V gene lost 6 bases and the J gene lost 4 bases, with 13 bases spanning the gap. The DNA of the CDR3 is TGCGCCAGCACTGAGGGAGCCACCTATGGCTACACCTTC. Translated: CASTEGATYGYTF.

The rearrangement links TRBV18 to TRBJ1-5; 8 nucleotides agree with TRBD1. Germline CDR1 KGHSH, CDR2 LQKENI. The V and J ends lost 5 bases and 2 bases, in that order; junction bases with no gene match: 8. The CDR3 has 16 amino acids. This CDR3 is CASSTLGQVGNQPQHF. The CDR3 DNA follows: TGTGCCAGCTCAACACTGGGACAGGTGGGCAATCAGCCCCAGCATTTT.

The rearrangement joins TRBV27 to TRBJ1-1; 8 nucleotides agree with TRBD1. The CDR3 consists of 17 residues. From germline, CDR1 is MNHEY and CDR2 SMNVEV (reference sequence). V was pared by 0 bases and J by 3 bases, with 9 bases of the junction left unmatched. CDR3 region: CASSLSEGNRGDTEAFF. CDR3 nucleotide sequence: TGTGCCAGCAGTTTATCGGAGGGGAACAGGGGGGACACTGAAGCTTTCTTT.

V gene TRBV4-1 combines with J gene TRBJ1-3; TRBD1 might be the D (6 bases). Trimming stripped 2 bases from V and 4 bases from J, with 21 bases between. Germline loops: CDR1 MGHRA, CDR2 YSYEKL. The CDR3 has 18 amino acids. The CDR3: CASSQHPHRANIGNTIYF. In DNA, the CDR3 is TGCGCCAGCAGCCAACACCCCCACAGGGCAAATATCGGAAACACCATATATTTT.

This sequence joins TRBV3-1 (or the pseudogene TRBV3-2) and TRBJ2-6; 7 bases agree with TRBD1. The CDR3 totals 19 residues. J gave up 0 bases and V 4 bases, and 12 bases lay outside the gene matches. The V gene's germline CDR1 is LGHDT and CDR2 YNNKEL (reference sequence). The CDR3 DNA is TGTGCCAGCAGCCCTCTAAAAGGACAGGTCCCCTCTGGGGCCAACGTCCTGACTTTC. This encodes CASSPLKGQVPSGANVLTF.

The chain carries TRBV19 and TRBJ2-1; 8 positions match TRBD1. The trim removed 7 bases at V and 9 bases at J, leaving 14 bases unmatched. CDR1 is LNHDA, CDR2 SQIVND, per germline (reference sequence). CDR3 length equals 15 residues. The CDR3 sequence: CASTPFGQGAFEQFF. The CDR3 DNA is TGTGCCAGTACCCCTTTCGGGCAGGGGGCCTTTGAGCAGTTCTTC.

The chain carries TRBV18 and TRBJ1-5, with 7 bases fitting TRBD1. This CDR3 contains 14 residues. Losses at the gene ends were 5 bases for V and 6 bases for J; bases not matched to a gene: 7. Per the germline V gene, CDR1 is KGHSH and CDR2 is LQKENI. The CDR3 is CASSEGQSGQPQHF. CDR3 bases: TGTGCCAGCTCAGAGGGACAGTCAGGTCAGCCCCAGCATTTT.